The 28 T cell receptor beta chains presented below share a single source sample, sequenced in a study of blood T cell repertoires in COVID-19. Some clones are missing from TCRdb's copy, which holds only in-frame ones; the method was immunoSEQ multiplex PCR. The repertoire holds 250,000 or so clones, roughly 88% seen once, with over 3.5% in the top ten. What was sequenced was PBMCs or T cells enriched from blood (not recorded which). The receptors here all came from a woman younger than 45 who had been exposed to COVID-19.

This clone was observed a single time. This chain uses TRBV6-5 with TRBJ2-1, with 10 bases matching TRBD1. With V trimmed by 6 bases and J by 2 bases, 4 bases remained unmatched. Germline CDR1 and CDR2: MNHEY and SVGAGI. This CDR3 region has 15 residues. The CDR3 DNA sequence: TGTGCCAGCAGCAAAGACAGGGGGCCCTACAATGAGCAGTTCTTC. Translation gives CASSKDRGPYNEQFF.

The gene calls are TRBV11-3 and TRBJ1-3; 7 bases line up with TRBD1. This CDR3 contains 14 residues. The V gene end was trimmed by 5 bases and the J gene end by 4 bases; junction bases not matched to a gene: 5. The germline gives CDR1 SGHNT, CDR2 YENEEA. The CDR3 DNA sequence: TGTGCCAGCAGCCCAGGGACAGCCGGAAACACCATATATTTT. Amino acid sequence: CASSPGTAGNTIYF.

This clone was observed a single time. V is TRBV6-1 and J is TRBJ2-7; TRBD1 matches at 10 bases. The germline V gene encodes CDR1 MNHNS and CDR2 SASEGT. CDR3 size: 17 residues. V lost 0 bases to trimming and J lost 4 bases; unmatched junction nucleotides: 9. The CDR3 here is CASSEARGTGVLYEQYF. Here the CDR3 DNA reads TGTGCCAGCAGTGAAGCCCGCGGGACAGGGGTCTTGTACGAGCAGTACTTC.

V gene TRBV28 combines with J gene TRBJ1-1; TRBD1 is a possible D gene (5 bases). The CDR3 totals 15 residues. Trimming took 3 bases from V and 4 from J, leaving 15 bases between them. CDR1 is MDHEN and CDR2 is SYDVKM in the germline V gene. The CDR3 here is CASSFPGAGFTEAFF. The DNA for the CDR3 is TGTGCCAGCAGTTTCCCCGGGGCGGGGTTCACTGAAGCTTTCTTT.

This rearrangement joins TRBV5-1 to TRBJ2-2; 13 nucleotides align to TRBD2. This CDR3 region has 18 residues. Trimming removed 9 bases from V and 0 bases from J; junction bases left unmatched: 11. Per the germline V gene, CDR1 is SGHRS and CDR2 is YFSETQ. CDR3 sequence reads: CATPISGTSGTNTGELFF. CDR3 sequence (DNA): TGCGCCACCCCAATATCCGGGACTAGCGGGACGAACACCGGGGAGCTGTTTTTT.

In its sample, this clone was seen once. V is TRBV6-5 and J is TRBJ2-5; a possible D gene is TRBD1 (6 bases). The CDR3 has 15 amino acids. Germline loops: CDR1 MNHEY, CDR2 SVGAGI. Trimming stripped 7 bases from V and 4 bases from J, with 19 bases between. CDR3 in DNA: TGTGCCAGCACTAAGTCCGGGACACGCGGAGAGACCCAGTACTTC. Amino acid sequence: CASTKSGTRGETQYF.

The DNA for the CDR3 is TGCGCCAGCAGCGCACAGACCGGGGGCCAAGAGACCCAGTACTTC. This translates into CASSAQTGGQETQYF. The rearrangement links TRBV5-1 to TRBJ2-5; weak D call: TRBD2 (6 bases). Per the germline V gene, CDR1 is SGHRS and CDR2 is YFSETQ. The V gene lost 4 bases and the J gene lost 1 base, with 14 bases spanning the gap. There are 15 residues in the CDR3.

The rearrangement uses TRBV1 and TRBJ2-3; TRBD2 reflects the table's D call only, with no check against the DNA. TRBV1 is a documented pseudogene. The CDR3 is 19 residues long. CDR3 nucleotide sequence: TGCACCAGCAGCCCAGCGGGGCTAGCGGTCAAATCTAGCACAGATACGCAGTATTTT. Residues: CTSSPAGLAVKSSTDTQYF.

This chain connects TRBV2 to TRBJ1-1; D perhaps matches TRBD1 (5 bases). The CDR3 has 14 amino acids. Trimming removed 4 bases from V and 3 bases from J, with 12 bases in between. The germline gives CDR1 SNHLY, CDR2 FYNNEI. Written as DNA, the CDR3 is TGTGCCAGCAGTGTGGCAGGGCAGGACACTGAAGCTTTCTTT. Protein product: CASSVAGQDTEAFF.

This clone has just one count. CDR3 residues: CASSSRDTGGNEQFF. The CDR3 nucleotides are TGTGCCAGCAGCTCCCGGGACACTGGGGGCAATGAGCAGTTCTTC. The chain has TRBV5-4 and TRBJ2-1; tentative D call: TRBD1 (6 bases). V lost 3 bases to trimming and J lost 6 bases, with 16 bases between them. The CDR3 length is 15 residues. Germline-derived CDR1 and CDR2 are SGHNT and YYREEE (reference sequence).

V usage is TRBV2 and J usage is TRBJ1-1; D possibly corresponds to TRBD1 (5 bases). This CDR3 has 13 residues. V was clipped by 6 bases and J by 0 bases, with 8 bases between them. Germline CDR1 is SNHLY and CDR2 is FYNNEI. The CDR3 sequence is CASRTEMNTEAFF. Here the CDR3 DNA reads TGTGCCAGCAGGACAGAGATGAACACTGAAGCTTTCTTT.

This chain connects TRBV11-2 to TRBJ2-7, with D uncertain. Trimming pared 2 bases from V and 6 bases from J, leaving 14 bases between. The CDR3 consists of 14 residues. Germline V lookup: CDR1 SGHAT, CDR2 FQNNGV. CDR3 DNA sequence: TGTGCCAGCAGCTTAAAAAGGTTACCGGGCGAGCAGTACTTC. Protein: CASSLKRLPGEQYF.

The rearrangement joins TRBV19 to TRBJ2-7; D might be TRBD1 (5 bases). CDR3 length equals 14 residues. Germline V lookup: CDR1 LNHDA, CDR2 SQIVND (reference sequence). The V end lost 6 bases, the J end lost 2 bases, and 14 bases lay between the germline ends. The CDR3, as DNA: TGTGCCAGTAGATTGACAGCTAATGCCTACGAGCAGTACTTC. It yields the protein CASRLTANAYEQYF.

The chain recombines TRBV6-5 with TRBJ2-7; D is perhaps TRBD1 (5 bases). Germline CDR1 and CDR2: MNHEY and SVGAGI. Trimming stripped 5 bases from V and 5 bases from J, with 7 bases between. CDR3 length: 11 residues. CDR3 protein: CASSRRDEQYF. CDR3 bases: TGTGCCAGCAGTCGCAGGGACGAGCAGTACTTC.

The chain combines TRBV4-1 with TRBJ2-5; TRBD2 agrees at 9 bases. Looked up from germline, CDR1 is MGHRA and CDR2 is YSYEKL. The V segment lost 0 bases and the J segment 0 bases; nucleotides outside the gene matches: 8. The length of the CDR3 is 18 residues. CDR3 in amino acids: CASSQESSGVGYQETQYF. The CDR3 bases are TGCGCCAGCAGCCAAGAGTCTAGCGGGGTGGGGTACCAAGAGACCCAGTACTTC.

The chain has TRBV7-6 and TRBJ2-1, with 11 bases fitting TRBD2. The CDR3 covers 16 residues. V dropped 7 bases and J dropped 5; count of bases not matched to a gene: 10. Per the germline V gene, CDR1 is SGHVS and CDR2 is FNYEAQ. The CDR3 sequence is CASKSVAGGPNNEQFF. CDR3 nucleotides: TGTGCCAGCAAATCCGTAGCGGGAGGGCCCAACAATGAGCAGTTCTTC.

This CDR3 reads CASSQGSAGAYNEQFF. The CDR3 DNA sequence: TGCGCCAGCAGCCAAGGGTCAGCGGGAGCGTACAATGAGCAGTTCTTC. This chain connects TRBV4-1 to TRBJ2-1; TRBD2 aligns across 8 bases. The CDR3 runs 16 residues. Trimming removed 1 base from V and 4 bases from J; junction bases left unmatched: 6. CDR1 and CDR2 from the germline V gene are MGHRA and YSYEKL.

This sequence joins TRBV27 and TRBJ1-4; D remains unclear. V shed 7 bases and J shed 1 base, with 13 bases lying between them. The CDR3 runs 15 residues. In germline, CDR1 is MNHEY, CDR2 SMNVEV (reference sequence). CDR3 protein: CASTPIGVTNEKLFF. The CDR3 DNA reads TGTGCCAGCACCCCGATCGGGGTAACTAATGAAAAACTGTTTTTT.

The chain combines TRBV15 with TRBJ2-7, with 12 bases identical to TRBD2. This CDR3 is 15 amino acids long. Trimming at V came to 8 bases and at J to 3 bases, leaving 8 bases not matched to a gene. Germline V lookup: CDR1 LNHNV, CDR2 YYDKDF (reference sequence). This chain's CDR3 is CATQTSGSRFYEQYF. Written as DNA, the CDR3 is TGTGCCACCCAGACTAGCGGGAGCAGATTCTACGAGCAGTACTTC. Supplemented by reference TRBV15 and TRBJ2-7, the full variable domain reads DAMVIQNPRYQVTQFGKPVTLSCSQTLNHNVMYWYQQKSSQAPKLLFHYYDKDFNNEADTPDNFQSRRPNTSFCFLDIRSPGLGDTAMYLCATQTSGSRFYEQYFGPGTRLTVT.

The chain combines TRBV21-1 with TRBJ2-7; the DNA was not used to check the table's D call, TRBD2. TRBV21-1 is listed as a pseudogene. CDR3 length: 14 amino acids. CDR3 region: CASKPLAGAYEQYF. CDR3 DNA sequence: TGTGCCAGCAAACCGCTAGCGGGAGCTTACGAGCAGTACTTC.

This clone was picked up a small number of times. The chain has TRBV2 and TRBJ1-2; no clear D gene. The CDR3 consists of 15 residues. V lost 1 base, J lost 4 bases, and 13 bases lay in between. The germline V gene has CDR1 SNHLY and CDR2 FYNNEI. In DNA, the CDR3 is TGTGCCAGCAGTGAAGGGGGAGTCGGAGCCTATGGCTACACCTTC. Protein: CASSEGGVGAYGYTF.

The rearrangement uses TRBV5-5 and TRBJ1-4; D perhaps matches TRBD1 (5 bases). The CDR3 extends over 15 amino acids. Germline CDR1 reads SGHKS; CDR2 reads YYEKEE (reference sequence). Trimming pared 5 bases from V and 8 bases from J, leaving 19 bases between. The CDR3 DNA reads as TGTGCCAGCAGACCCGGAGGGGCCTCGAACGAAAAACTGTTTTTT. The encoded protein is CASRPGGASNEKLFF.

The chain combines TRBV29-1 with TRBJ1-5; possible D gene TRBD1, 6 bases. CDR3 length equals 13 residues. From germline, CDR1 is SQVTM and CDR2 ANQGSEA. Trimming removed 7 bases at V and 4 bases at J, with 14 bases between. CDR3 DNA sequence: TGCAGCGCCGCTACAGGGATAAATCAGCCCCAGCATTTT. Residues: CSAATGINQPQHF.

CDR3 DNA sequence: TGCGCCAGCAGCCAAGATAGAGGCGGGAGGGGCGATACGCAGTATTTT. This gives the protein CASSQDRGGRGDTQYF. The chain has TRBV4-1 and TRBJ2-3, with TRBD2 identical over 9 bases. Trimming removed 0 bases from V and 6 bases from J; junction bases left unmatched: 7. Germline loops: CDR1 MGHRA, CDR2 YSYEKL. The length of the CDR3 is 16 residues.

This chain links TRBV5-1 with TRBJ2-1, with 9 bases fitting TRBD1. This CDR3 has 15 amino acids. The germline V gene encodes CDR1 SGHRS and CDR2 YFSETQ. The V segment lost 4 bases and the J segment 7 bases; nucleotides outside the gene matches: 9. As DNA, the CDR3 is TGCGCCAGCAGCGTTGGACAGGGGAGGGGGAATGAGCAGTTCTTC. It specifies CASSVGQGRGNEQFF.

This clone was detected once. CDR3 region: CASSQEELAGGGQETQYF. The CDR3 coding sequence is TGCGCCAGCAGCCAAGAGGAGCTAGCGGGTGGGGGCCAAGAGACCCAGTACTTC. The J gene is TRBJ2-5, the V gene TRBV4-1; 8 nucleotides align to TRBD2. This CDR3 comprises 18 residues. Germline V gene data show CDR1 as MGHRA and CDR2 as YSYEKL. V dropped 0 bases and J dropped 1; count of bases not matched to a gene: 10.

This chain connects TRBV5-4 to TRBJ1-4; 7 bases align to TRBD1. The CDR3 runs 16 residues. CDR1 is SGHNT, CDR2 YYREEE, per germline (reference sequence). The ends lost 3 bases at V and 4 bases at J; junction bases unmatched: 9. This CDR3 reads CASSSFGTADNEKLFF. The CDR3 nucleotides are TGTGCCAGCAGCTCATTCGGGACAGCCGATAATGAAAAACTGTTTTTT.

The genes are TRBV25-1 and TRBJ2-1; the match to TRBD2 covers 9 bases. This CDR3 has 15 residues. With 6 bases clipped from V and 0 bases from J, the junction kept 3 bases outside the gene matches. From germline, CDR1 is MGHDK and CDR2 SYGVNS. Here the CDR3 reads CASSISGSSYNEQFF. The CDR3 bases are TGTGCCAGCAGCATTAGCGGGAGCTCCTACAATGAGCAGTTCTTC.